The 3 T cell receptor beta chains below come from one sample, sequenced in a study of molecular identifiers for immune sequencing clone quantification. One entry per CDR3 protein, called by TCRdb with MiXCR from the PCR reads. This table has under 650,000 distinct CDR3 sequences, about 20% appearing once. The sample was naive CD8+ T cells from blood, with Jurkat cell RNA spiked in. Subset in this sample: FACS-sorted CD8+CD4-CCR7+CD45RA+ naive T cells. The receptor source for this set is a human donor in good health. Some libraries in this study had Jurkat cell RNA spiked in.

About this clonotype: A much bigger clone sits one base away, suggesting this may be a read error. This chain connects TRBV6-2 or TRBV6-3 to TRBJ2-4; 8 bases agree with TRBD2. Per the germline V gene, CDR1 is MNHEY and CDR2 is SVGEGT. The CDR3 length is 16 residues. CDR3 region: CAGSYPLAGYKNIQYF. CDR3 nucleotide sequence: TGTGCCGGCAGTTACCCCCTAGCGGGTTACAAAAACATTCAGTACTTC.

This clonotype has just a few counts. The CDR3 region has the DNA TGTGCCAGCAGAGCGGGACTCATGATTCCCTACGAGCAGTACTTC. Protein: CASRAGLMIPYEQYF. The chain couples TRBV28 to TRBJ2-7, with TRBD2 identical over 7 bases. The CDR3 loop spans 15 amino acids. The J segment lost 2 bases and the V segment lost 6 bases, leaving 10 bases of the junction unmatched. Germline V lookup: CDR1 MDHEN, CDR2 SYDVKM. The full variable domain, with the rest looked up from reference TRBV28 and TRBJ2-7, is DVKVTQSSRYLVKRTGEKVFLECVQDMDHENMFWYRQDPGLGLRLIYFSYDVKMKEKGDIPEGYSVSREKKERFSLILESASTNQTSMYLCASRAGLMIPYEQYFGPGTRLTVT.

A word on this clonotype: A much larger clone differs by one base, so this may be a read error. The J gene is TRBJ2-2, the V gene TRBV9; no reliable D call. The V end was cut by 0 bases, the J end by 10 bases, with 7 bases between. This CDR3 has 12 residues. Per the germline V gene, CDR1 is SGDLS and CDR2 is YYNGEE. The CDR3: CASSVGLEELFF. The CDR3 DNA reads TGTGCCAGCAGCGTAGGGCTCGAGGAGCTGTTTTTT.